This passage covers 21 T cell receptor beta chains from one sample sequenced in a study (dated by TCRdb to between 2014 and 2017). The library was built by means of 5' RACE. TCRdb lists the instrument as Illumina MiSeq. TCRdb handled the public reads itself, with Q25 trimming in fastp and clone calling in MiXCR, and kept productive beta chains. When rows share a CDR3 protein, they turn into one entry using the most common DNA and genes. Here the sample has roughly 5,300 distinct CDR3 sequences; over 30% occur a single time. The top ten clones comprise approximately 50% of the sample. Source material: memory CD4+ T cells sorted from blood. This specimen's cell subset or site label, interpreted: memory CD4+ T cells, CD4+CD45RO+CD25-. Receptors were obtained from a female donor with breast cancer.

This clonotype came up a few times. J is TRBJ2-1 and V is TRBV7-2, with 8 bases aligning to TRBD2. Germline CDR1 reads SGHTA; CDR2 reads FQGNSA. V trimming: 1 base; J trimming: 3 bases; junction bases outside the gene matches: 2. The CDR3 is 15 residues long. The CDR3: CASSLGSGSYNEQFF. The CDR3 coding sequence is TGTGCCAGCAGCTTAGGGAGCGGGAGCTACAATGAGCAGTTCTTC.

This clonotype was detected once. The CDR3 region is CASSPRASWGGYTF. CDR3 DNA: TGTGCCAGCAGTCCCAGGGCGTCTTGGGGTGGCTACACCTTC. This sequence joins TRBV12-3 or TRBV12-4 and TRBJ1-2; D possibly corresponds to TRBD1 (5 bases). This CDR3 contains 14 residues. Trimming shortened V by 5 bases and J by 7 bases, and 17 bases separated the two germline ends.

This clonotype was observed a few times. The CDR3 reads CSARAGAVYNEQFF. The CDR3 region has the DNA TGCAGTGCTAGGGCGGGGGCCGTATACAATGAGCAGTTCTTC. This sequence joins TRBV20-1 and TRBJ2-1; D is perhaps TRBD2 (7 bases). With 3 bases removed from V and 4 bases from J, the gap between germline ends came to 13 bases. Looked up from germline, CDR1 is DFQATT and CDR2 is SNEGSKA (reference sequence). The CDR3 runs 14 residues.

Relative to its sample, this clonotype is medium-sized. The chain links TRBV10-2 to TRBJ1-6; tentatively, D is TRBD1 (6 bases). The CDR3 sequence is 12 residues long. Germline V CDR1 and CDR2: WSHSY, SAAADI. Trimming left V 6 bases short and J 18 bases short, with 18 bases between. The CDR3 DNA reads TGCGCCAGCAGGGGGGACACCCTTACCCCCCACTTT. This codes for CASRGDTLTPHF.

In its sample, this clonotype was seen a few times. The chain couples TRBV6-2 or TRBV6-3 to TRBJ2-3; 9 bases match TRBD1. V dropped 4 bases and J dropped 2; count of bases not matched to a gene: 7. CDR3 length: 16 amino acids. The germline CDR1 and CDR2 sequences are MNHEY and SVGEGT. CDR3 DNA sequence: TGTGCCAGCAGTTCCCCGGGACAGGGATTCACAGATACGCAGTATTTT. This translates into CASSSPGQGFTDTQYF.

This clonotype was counted at least ten times. This chain connects TRBV20-1 to TRBJ1-1; D is undetermined. CDR3 length equals 14 residues. The V end was cut by 6 bases, the J end by 4 bases, with 18 bases between. CDR1 is DFQATT and CDR2 is SNEGSKA in the germline V gene (reference sequence). The CDR3 loop is CSANVGPGFTEAFF. The CDR3 coding sequence is TGCAGTGCAAATGTGGGTCCTGGGTTCACTGAAGCTTTCTTT.

The chain uses TRBV29-1 and TRBJ1-1, with 8 nucleotides matching TRBD1. The junction had 7 bases not matched to a gene; V was cut back by 7 bases and J by 0 bases. The germline gives CDR1 SQVTM, CDR2 ANQGSEA. CDR3 size: 14 residues. CDR3 residues: CSGDRGSMNTEAFF. CDR3 nucleotide sequence: TGCAGCGGAGACAGGGGAAGCATGAACACTGAAGCTTTCTTT.

This clonotype showed up many times. V usage is TRBV24-1 and J usage is TRBJ2-7, with 8 bases aligning to TRBD2. This CDR3 is built from 12 residues. The junction had 5 bases not matched to a gene; V was cut back by 7 bases and J by 7 bases. Germline CDR1 reads KGHDR; CDR2 reads SFDVKD. DNA for the CDR3: TGTGCCACCAGCTCCCGCGGGAGGGAGCAGTACTTC. Amino acids: CATSSRGREQYF.

As to this clonotype: This may arise from a read error, as a much more abundant clone is one base away. This chain uses TRBV7-2 with TRBJ2-1, with 8 positions matching TRBD2. The CDR3 extends over 16 amino acids. The J segment lost 11 bases and the V segment lost 4 bases, leaving 16 bases of the junction unmatched. CDR1 is SGHTA and CDR2 is FQGNSA in the germline V gene. This CDR3 is CASSSPSGTGGRQQFF. The CDR3 bases are TGTGCCAGCAGCTCACCATCCGGGACTGGCGGGAGGCAGCAGTTCTTC.

This clonotype was seen repeatedly, ten times or more. The gene calls are TRBV5-1 and TRBJ2-1; TRBD2 is a possible D gene (6 bases). The V gene lost 4 bases and the J gene lost 7 bases, with 15 bases spanning the gap. The CDR3 extends over 14 amino acids. Germline-derived CDR1 and CDR2 are SGHRS and YFSETQ. CDR3 bases: TGCGCCAGCAGCCCGACTAGTCGGCGAAATGAGCAGTTCTTC. Its protein is CASSPTSRRNEQFF.

In its sample, this clonotype was seen many times. The chain is built from TRBV7-9 and TRBJ2-3; TRBD2 matches at 12 bases. Germline V gene data show CDR1 as SEHNR and CDR2 as FQNEAQ (reference sequence). The CDR3 runs 16 residues. Germline trimming cut 5 bases from V and 3 bases from J; bases unmatched to any gene: 6. Here the CDR3 reads CASSAKTSGRTDTQYF. Here the CDR3 DNA reads TGTGCCAGCAGCGCAAAGACTAGCGGGAGAACAGATACGCAGTATTTT.

The V call is TRBV5-4, the J call TRBJ1-2; D remains ambiguous. This CDR3 region has 13 residues. CDR1 and CDR2 (germline): SGHNT, YYREEE (reference sequence). V was clipped by 4 bases and J by 2 bases, with 9 bases between them. CDR3 sequence (DNA): TGTGCCAGCAGCCCACCGGGGAACTATGGCTACACCTTC. Amino acids: CASSPPGNYGYTF.

This clonotype was seen only a few times. The rearrangement links TRBV20-1 to TRBJ2-5; 10 bases are a match to TRBD2. The CDR3 length is 15 residues. With 3 bases clipped from V and 4 bases from J, the junction kept 8 bases outside the gene matches. The germline V gene encodes CDR1 DFQATT and CDR2 SNEGSKA (reference sequence). The CDR3 spells CSARESGRAGETQYF. CDR3 nucleotides: TGCAGTGCTAGGGAAAGCGGGAGGGCCGGAGAGACCCAGTACTTC.

Concerning this clonotype itself: At one of its ends the junction is not consistent with the germline gene, which may arise from a read error. The genes are TRBV4-1 and TRBJ2-1; TRBD1 is a possible D gene (5 bases). The CDR3 is made up of 14 amino acids. Germline V CDR1 and CDR2: MGHRA, YSYEKL. CDR3 in amino acids: CASSHSEGDNEQFF. CDR3 DNA: TGCGCCAGTAGCCACTCGGAAGGGGACAATGAGCAGTTCTTC.

As to this clonotype: Mismatch with germline at one junction end may stem from a read error. The V gene is TRBV20-1, the J gene TRBJ1-2; perhaps TRBD1 as D (6 bases). This CDR3 has 15 residues. Per germline, CDR1 DFQATT and CDR2 SNEGSKA (reference sequence). The CDR3 coding sequence is TGCAGTGCCGAGATCCAGGGGAGTAGCGCCTATGACTACACCTTC. This codes for CSAEIQGSSAYDYTF.

This clonotype was seen at least ten times. The chain links TRBV4-2 to TRBJ2-5; D call uncertain. V was trimmed by 0 bases and J by 4 bases, leaving 3 bases between them. Germline loops: CDR1 LGHNA, CDR2 YNFKEQ. The CDR3 contains 12 residues. CDR3 loop: CASSQESETQYF. For the CDR3, the DNA is TGTGCCAGCAGCCAAGAGTCAGAGACCCAGTACTTC.

This clonotype appeared once. The chain is built from TRBV30 and TRBJ2-5; 8 nucleotides agree with TRBD1. Trimming at V came to 7 bases and at J to 1 base, leaving 2 bases not matched to a gene. The CDR3 sequence is 12 residues long. Germline CDR1 GTSNPN, CDR2 SVGIG (reference sequence). This CDR3 reads CALTGAQETQYF. Written as DNA, the CDR3 is TGTGCCTTGACAGGGGCCCAAGAGACCCAGTACTTC.

V is TRBV11-3 and J is TRBJ2-1; D could derive from TRBD1 or TRBD2 (5 bases each). Between the trimmed V and J ends, which lost 1 base and 15 bases, there was a span of 13 bases. The germline V gene encodes CDR1 SGHNT and CDR2 YENEEA. The length of the CDR3 is 12 residues. CDR3 protein: CASSLVEGSSFF. The CDR3 DNA follows: TGTGCCAGCAGCTTAGTAGAGGGGTCCTCGTTCTTC.

This clonotype is classed as medium-sized. This chain uses TRBV5-1 with TRBJ2-1; 7 positions match TRBD2. Germline trimming cut 4 bases from V and 8 bases from J; bases unmatched to any gene: 12. The CDR3 covers 15 residues. Germline CDR1 reads SGHRS; CDR2 reads YFSETQ. The CDR3 sequence is CASSPGTTVVDEQFF. Here the CDR3 DNA reads TGCGCCAGCAGCCCGGGGACTACCGTGGTCGATGAGCAGTTCTTC.

A remark on this clonotype: One junction end does not reproduce the germline sequence, and a read error may be involved. The V and J genes are TRBV5-1 and TRBJ1-2; D is undetermined. Germline lookup yields CDR1 SGHRS and CDR2 YFSETQ. CDR3 length: 13 amino acids. CDR3 sequence reads: CACSVGTDYGYTF. The CDR3 DNA is TGCGCCTGCAGCGTCGGAACGGACTATGGCTACACCTTC.

This clonotype occurred many times. The chain carries TRBV20-1 and TRBJ2-5, with TRBD1 matching 7 bases. This CDR3 spans 13 amino acids. The V segment lost 5 bases and the J segment 2 bases; nucleotides outside the gene matches: 5. Germline V gene lookup returns CDR1 DFQATT and CDR2 SNEGSKA (reference sequence). CDR3 protein: CSAGDSRQETQYF. The CDR3 coding sequence is TGCAGTGCTGGGGACAGCAGGCAAGAGACCCAGTACTTC.